A selection of T cell receptor beta chains follows, all from one sample in a study of blood T cell repertoires in COVID-19. Clones were sequenced by immunoSEQ multiplex PCR, and TCRdb holds only the in-frame ones, with some missing. The sample holds 260,000 or so clones; about nine tenths are singletons and the top ten take less than 20%. The sequenced sample consisted of PBMCs or T cells enriched from blood (not recorded which). The receptor source for this set is a man aged 18 to 30 who had recovered from COVID-19. CDR3s include the opening cysteine and the closing phenylalanine or tryptophan. Each record gives: CDR3 DNA, CDR3 protein, J gene, V gene, D gene, clone size. D genes are given only for firm matches. Only some rows state a clone size, as once, few, many or a class for expanded clones.

cdr3_nt: TGTGCCAGCAGTTACACCCTGGGAGTGAACACTGAAGCTTTCTTT
cdr3_aa: CASSYTLGVNTEAFF
j_call: TRBJ1-1
v_call: TRBV6-5
d_call: -
clone_size: -

cdr3_nt: TGTGCCAGTAACACAGGGTTTGGGAATACTGAAGCTTTCTTT
cdr3_aa: CASNTGFGNTEAFF
j_call: TRBJ1-1
v_call: TRBV19
d_call: -
clone_size: -

cdr3_nt: TGCGCCAGCAGCGTGGAAAAGGGGAATGAGCAGTTCTTC
cdr3_aa: CASSVEKGNEQFF
j_call: TRBJ2-1
v_call: TRBV5-1
d_call: -
clone_size: -

cdr3_nt: TGTGCCAGCAGCGTACGAAGCGGGAGGTCCTACAATGAGCAGTTCTTC
cdr3_aa: CASSVRSGRSYNEQFF
j_call: TRBJ2-1
v_call: TRBV9
d_call: TRBD2
clone_size: -

cdr3_nt: TGCGCCAGCAGCCAAGATTCGGGACAGGCCGCCTACGAGCAGTACTTC
cdr3_aa: CASSQDSGQAAYEQYF
j_call: TRBJ2-7
v_call: TRBV4-1
d_call: TRBD1
clone_size: -

cdr3_nt: TGTGCCTGGAGTGAAGGGGAAAAGGTCGAGCAGTACTTC
cdr3_aa: CAWSEGEKVEQYF
j_call: TRBJ2-7
v_call: TRBV30
d_call: -
clone_size: once

cdr3_nt: TGTGCCAGCAGTGAAGCGGCGTTCCGGGGGATCTTC
cdr3_aa: CASSEAAFRGIF
j_call: TRBJ2-1
v_call: TRBV6-1
d_call: -
clone_size: -

cdr3_nt: TGTGCCAGCAGCTTTCTTGGTAGGGGCATGGTTTCGGACGAGCAGTACTTC
cdr3_aa: CASSFLGRGMVSDEQYF
j_call: TRBJ2-7
v_call: TRBV11-2
d_call: -
clone_size: once

cdr3_nt: TGTGCCAGCAGTTACGGCGGGAGTAATTACGAGCAGTACTTC
cdr3_aa: CASSYGGSNYEQYF
j_call: TRBJ2-7
v_call: TRBV6-5
d_call: TRBD2
clone_size: -

cdr3_nt: TGCGCCAGCAGCCAAGTTCCCGCGGGGCAACAAGAGACCCAGTACTTC
cdr3_aa: CASSQVPAGQQETQYF
j_call: TRBJ2-5
v_call: TRBV4-1
d_call: -
clone_size: -

cdr3_nt: TGTGCCAGCAGCCGAGACAGTTACTCTGGAAACACCATATATTTT
cdr3_aa: CASSRDSYSGNTIYF
j_call: TRBJ1-3
v_call: TRBV13
d_call: -
clone_size: -